This T cell receptor beta chain was sequenced during a study of cytomegalovirus exposure and HLA in healthy donors. Whole-study findings and limits: Later analysis placed DRB1 highest and HLA-C lowest in TCR association rates, which differed by HLA locus. Most TCR sequences showed up rarely, but some public TCRs showed up in many donors. It was reportedly the case that the classifier diagnosed cytomegalovirus status with high specificity and sensitivity.

With regard to this clone: The antigen remains unidentified.

PCR involved 60 Vbeta and 13 Jbeta primers. Sequencing used immunoSEQ multiplex PCR; TCRdb keeps in-frame clones, though not all of them. Here the sample spans about 160,000 clones, about three quarters being singletons. The CDR3 has 14 amino acids. Trimming took 7 bases from V and 5 from J; bases not matched to a gene: 10. Per germline, CDR1 LNHDA and CDR2 SQIVND (reference sequence). The specimen was PBMCs. This TCR was recovered from a woman aged 40 to 49 in good health and CMV-seronegative. The rearrangement joins TRBV19 to TRBJ2-7; 8 bases align to TRBD1. CDR3 nucleotides: TGTGCCAGTATGGGGACAGGTTATAGGAACGAGCAGTACTTC. This codes for CASMGTGYRNEQYF.